These 8 T cell receptor beta chains originate from one sample sequenced in a study of response to subunit inactivated influenza vaccine. Each CDR3 protein is one row after TCRdb ran MiXCR on the RT-PCR reads. In the table there are 500,000 to 600,000 distinct CDR3 sequences, 10% to 15% of which are singletons. This specimen was PBMCs from blood, taken 35 to 45 days after vaccination. Receptors originate from a man in his fifties who received an inactivated influenza vaccine.

This chain links TRBV9 with TRBJ2-5, with D unresolved. CDR1 and CDR2 from the germline V gene are SGDLS and YYNGEE. Trimming left V 0 bases short and J 1 base short, with 10 bases between. CDR3 length equals 15 residues. CDR3 protein: CASSVAPRGQETQYF. In DNA form, the CDR3 reads TGTGCCAGCAGCGTAGCCCCCCGCGGCCAAGAGACCCAGTACTTC.

This clonotype was counted many times. This chain connects TRBV6-2 or TRBV6-3 to TRBJ2-1, with unresolved D. From germline, CDR1 is MNHEY and CDR2 SVGEGT. The ends were cut back, 6 bases at V and 9 bases at J, with 18 bases in the middle. The CDR3 runs 14 residues. Here the CDR3 reads CASSPQLGNTEQFF. CDR3 nucleotide sequence: TGTGCCAGCAGCCCCCAACTCGGAAATACTGAGCAGTTCTTC.

The chain couples TRBV2 to TRBJ2-1, with TRBD1 matching over 7 bases. V lost 4 bases and J lost 6; bases outside the gene matches: 6. CDR3 length: 14 amino acids. CDR1 and CDR2 from the germline V gene are SNHLY and FYNNEI. The CDR3 reads CASSGQGRFNEQFF. The CDR3 coding sequence is TGTGCCAGCAGTGGACAGGGTAGGTTCAATGAGCAGTTCTTC. Drawing the rest from reference TRBV2 and TRBJ2-1, the complete variable domain is EPEVTQTPSHQVTQMGQEVILRCVPISNHLYFYWYRQILGQKVEFLVSFYNNEISEKSEIFDDQFSVERPDGSNFTLKIRSTKLEDSAMYFCASSGQGRFNEQFFGPGTRLTVL.

V usage is TRBV5-1 and J usage is TRBJ2-3, with 8 bases aligning to TRBD2. This CDR3 has 15 residues. V dropped 4 bases and J dropped 5; count of bases not matched to a gene: 9. Germline V gene sequence: CDR1 SGHRS, CDR2 YFSETQ. The CDR3: CASSPGTSRRDTQYF. The CDR3 DNA reads as TGCGCCAGCAGCCCCGGGACTAGTCGGAGAGATACGCAGTATTTT.

The chain links TRBV7-9 to TRBJ2-5; D ambiguous. This CDR3 contains 16 residues. Trimming stripped 5 bases from V and 6 bases from J, with 22 bases between. Germline assignment: CDR1 SEHNR and CDR2 FQNEAQ (reference sequence). CDR3 in amino acids: CASSPGWGSRKQTQYF. CDR3 DNA sequence: TGTGCCAGCAGCCCCGGGTGGGGTAGCCGTAAACAGACCCAGTACTTC.

This clonotype turned up a few times. This rearrangement joins TRBV5-1 to TRBJ2-2; D is undetermined. The V gene's germline CDR1 is SGHRS and CDR2 YFSETQ. V dropped 0 bases and J dropped 7 bases, with 10 bases sitting between them. This CDR3 comprises 14 residues. The CDR3 sequence: CASSLEGQDGELFF. CDR3 coding DNA: TGCGCCAGCAGCTTGGAAGGGCAGGACGGGGAGCTGTTTTTT.

The V gene is TRBV6-5, the J gene TRBJ2-5, with D perhaps matching TRBD1 (6 bases). Germline CDR1 reads MNHEY; CDR2 reads SVGAGI. There are 15 residues in the CDR3. Deletions cut 0 bases from V and 5 bases from J, with 13 bases between. CDR3 protein: CASSYSSGAWETQYF. DNA for the CDR3: TGTGCCAGCAGTTACTCGTCAGGGGCTTGGGAGACCCAGTACTTC.

The chain couples TRBV28 to TRBJ1-2, with D hard to call. Germline V gene data show CDR1 as MDHEN and CDR2 as SYDVKM. CDR3 length: 14 amino acids. Between the trimmed V and J ends, which lost 5 bases and 4 bases, there was a span of 14 bases. Here the CDR3 DNA reads TGTGCCAGCAGTGGGGAGGGATTGATCTATGGCTACACCTTC. Its translation: CASSGEGLIYGYTF.